The clone carrying this T cell receptor beta chain has a handful of counts. The sample originates from a study of blood T cells in healthy people across ages. The authors ran a second PCR of about 6 to 11 cycles using a sample-barcoded 5' primer and a J-beta primer mix. MiXCR, applied by TCRdb to the 5' RACE reads, yields one record per CDR3 protein. The sample holds nearly 1 million distinct CDR3 sequences, approximately 50% seen once. Trimming cost V 5 bases and J 8 bases; bases outside gene matches: 8. The CDR3 is 14 residues long. The germline V gene encodes CDR1 SGHAT and CDR2 FQNNGV. The receptor's source is a woman in her sixties or seventies in good health. The chain joins TRBV11-2 to TRBJ2-1, with TRBD2 matching 8 bases. The sequenced sample consisted of blood. The CDR3 is CASSLSGGGDEQFF. The DNA for the CDR3 is TGTGCCAGCAGCCTAAGCGGGGGTGGGGATGAGCAGTTCTTC.